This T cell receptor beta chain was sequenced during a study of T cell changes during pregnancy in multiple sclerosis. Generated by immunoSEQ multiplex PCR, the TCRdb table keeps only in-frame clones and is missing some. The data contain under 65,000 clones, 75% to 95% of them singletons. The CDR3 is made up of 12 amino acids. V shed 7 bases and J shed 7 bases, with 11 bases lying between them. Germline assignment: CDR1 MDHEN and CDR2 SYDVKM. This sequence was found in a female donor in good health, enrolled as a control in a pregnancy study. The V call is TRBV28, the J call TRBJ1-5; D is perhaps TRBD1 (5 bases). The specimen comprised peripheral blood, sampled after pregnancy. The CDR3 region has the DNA TGTGCCAGCACAGTTAGGGGACAGCCCCAGCATTTT. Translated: CASTVRGQPQHF.